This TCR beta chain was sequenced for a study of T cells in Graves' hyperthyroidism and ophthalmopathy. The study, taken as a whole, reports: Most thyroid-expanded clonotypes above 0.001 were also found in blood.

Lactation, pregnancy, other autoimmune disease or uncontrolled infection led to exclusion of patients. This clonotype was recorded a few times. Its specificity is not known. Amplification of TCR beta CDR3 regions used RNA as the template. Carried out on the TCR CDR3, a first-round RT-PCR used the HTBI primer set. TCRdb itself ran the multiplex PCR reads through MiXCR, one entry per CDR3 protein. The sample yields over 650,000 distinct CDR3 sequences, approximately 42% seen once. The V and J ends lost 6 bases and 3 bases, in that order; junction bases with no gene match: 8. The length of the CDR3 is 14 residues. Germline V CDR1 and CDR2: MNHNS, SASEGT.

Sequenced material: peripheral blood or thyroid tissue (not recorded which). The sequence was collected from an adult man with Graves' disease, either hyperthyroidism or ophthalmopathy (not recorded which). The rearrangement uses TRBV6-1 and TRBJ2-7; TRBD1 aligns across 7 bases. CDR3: CASRTGTVYYEQYF. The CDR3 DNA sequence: TGTGCCAGCAGAACCGGGACAGTGTACTACGAGCAGTACTTC.